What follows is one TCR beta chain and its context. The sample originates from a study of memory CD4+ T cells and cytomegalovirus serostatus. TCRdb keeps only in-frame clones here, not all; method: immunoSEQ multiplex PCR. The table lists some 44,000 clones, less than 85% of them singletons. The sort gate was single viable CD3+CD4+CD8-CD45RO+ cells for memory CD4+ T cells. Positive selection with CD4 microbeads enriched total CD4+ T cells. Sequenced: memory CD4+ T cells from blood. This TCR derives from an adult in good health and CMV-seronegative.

The CDR3 bases are TGTGCCAGAAACAGCCCCCGGGATGAAAAACTGTTTTTT. Its translation is CARNSPRDEKLFF. The chain carries TRBV7-6 and TRBJ1-4; no definite D call. Trimming cost V 9 bases and J 6 bases, with 14 bases left between them. This CDR3 has 13 residues. CDR1 and CDR2 from the germline V gene are SGHVS and FNYEAQ.